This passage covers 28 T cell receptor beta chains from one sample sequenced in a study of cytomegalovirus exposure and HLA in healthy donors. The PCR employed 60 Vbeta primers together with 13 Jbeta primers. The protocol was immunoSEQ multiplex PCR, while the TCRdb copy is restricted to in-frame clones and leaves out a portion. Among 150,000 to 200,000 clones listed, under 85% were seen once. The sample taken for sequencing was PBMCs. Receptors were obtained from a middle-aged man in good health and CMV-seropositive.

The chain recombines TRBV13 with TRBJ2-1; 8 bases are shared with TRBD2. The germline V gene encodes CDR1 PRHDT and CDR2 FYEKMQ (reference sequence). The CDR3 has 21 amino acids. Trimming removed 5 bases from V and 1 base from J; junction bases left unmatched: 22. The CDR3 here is CASSAGPAQRELPGSYNEQFF. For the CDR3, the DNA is TGTGCCAGCAGCGCGGGCCCGGCGCAGCGGGAGTTGCCTGGATCCTACAATGAGCAGTTCTTC.

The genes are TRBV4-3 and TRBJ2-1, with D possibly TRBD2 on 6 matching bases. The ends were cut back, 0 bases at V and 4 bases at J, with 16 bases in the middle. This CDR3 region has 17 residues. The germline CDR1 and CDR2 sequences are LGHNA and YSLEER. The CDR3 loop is CASSQDMGGGRYNEQFF. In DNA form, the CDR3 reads TGCGCCAGCAGCCAAGATATGGGGGGTGGTAGGTACAATGAGCAGTTCTTC.

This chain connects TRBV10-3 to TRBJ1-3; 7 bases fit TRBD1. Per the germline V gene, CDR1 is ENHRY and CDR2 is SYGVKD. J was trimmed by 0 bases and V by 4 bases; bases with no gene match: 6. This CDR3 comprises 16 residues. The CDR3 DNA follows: TGTGCCATCAGTGGTAAGGACAGGAGCTCTGGAAACACCATATATTTT. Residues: CAISGKDRSSGNTIYF.

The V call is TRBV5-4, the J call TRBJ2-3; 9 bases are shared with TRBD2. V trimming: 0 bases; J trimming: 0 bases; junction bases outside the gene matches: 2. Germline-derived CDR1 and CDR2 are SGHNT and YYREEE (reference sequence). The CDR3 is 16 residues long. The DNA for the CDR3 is TGTGCCAGCAGCTTGGGGCTAGCGGGGAGCACAGATACGCAGTATTTT. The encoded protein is CASSLGLAGSTDTQYF.

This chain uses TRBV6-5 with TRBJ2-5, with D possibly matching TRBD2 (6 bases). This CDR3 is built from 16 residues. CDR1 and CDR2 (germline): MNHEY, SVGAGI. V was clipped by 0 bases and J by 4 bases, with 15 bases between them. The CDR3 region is CASSYSGGDGGETQYF. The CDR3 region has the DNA TGTGCCAGCAGTTACTCGGGCGGGGATGGTGGAGAGACCCAGTACTTC.

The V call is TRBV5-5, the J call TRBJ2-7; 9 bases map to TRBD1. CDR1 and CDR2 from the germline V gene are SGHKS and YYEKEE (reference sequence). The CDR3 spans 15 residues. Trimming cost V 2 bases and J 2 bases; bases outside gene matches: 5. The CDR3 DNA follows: TGTGCCAGCAGCTTTACAGGGGGCGCGGCCTACGAGCAGTACTTC. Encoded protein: CASSFTGGAAYEQYF.

The CDR3, as DNA: TGTGCCAGCAGTTCCACGGCGAGGGAGACCCAGTACTTC. It codes for CASSSTARETQYF. The gene calls are TRBV28 and TRBJ2-5; no reliable D call. Germline CDR1 is MDHEN and CDR2 is SYDVKM. This CDR3 is built from 13 residues. V was cut by 4 bases and J by 5 bases, with 11 bases left in between.

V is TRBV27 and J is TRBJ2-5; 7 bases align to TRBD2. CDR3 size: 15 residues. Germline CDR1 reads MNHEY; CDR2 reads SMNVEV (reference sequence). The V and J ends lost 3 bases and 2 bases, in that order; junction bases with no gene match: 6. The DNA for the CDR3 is TGTGCCAGCAGTTTCACTAGCGAGCCTCAAGAGACCCAGTACTTC. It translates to CASSFTSEPQETQYF.

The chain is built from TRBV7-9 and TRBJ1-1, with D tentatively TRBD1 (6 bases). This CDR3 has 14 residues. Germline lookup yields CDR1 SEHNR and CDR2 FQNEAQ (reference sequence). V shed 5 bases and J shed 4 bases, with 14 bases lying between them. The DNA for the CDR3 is TGTGCCAGCAGCGAACAGGGCGAGGGCACTGAAGCTTTCTTT. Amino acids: CASSEQGEGTEAFF.

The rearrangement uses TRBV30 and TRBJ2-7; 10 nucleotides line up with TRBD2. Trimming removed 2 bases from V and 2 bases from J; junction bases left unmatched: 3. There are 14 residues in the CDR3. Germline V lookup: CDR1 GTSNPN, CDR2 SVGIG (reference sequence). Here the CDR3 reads CAWSRTSGPYEQYF. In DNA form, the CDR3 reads TGTGCCTGGAGTAGGACTAGCGGACCCTACGAGCAGTACTTC.

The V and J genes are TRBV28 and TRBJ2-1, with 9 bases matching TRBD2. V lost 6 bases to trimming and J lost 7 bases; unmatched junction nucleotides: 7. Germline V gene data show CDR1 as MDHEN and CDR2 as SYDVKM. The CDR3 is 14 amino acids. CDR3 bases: TGTGCCAGCAGGGCCGGCGGGAGGGCGAATGAGCAGTTCTTC. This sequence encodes CASRAGGRANEQFF.

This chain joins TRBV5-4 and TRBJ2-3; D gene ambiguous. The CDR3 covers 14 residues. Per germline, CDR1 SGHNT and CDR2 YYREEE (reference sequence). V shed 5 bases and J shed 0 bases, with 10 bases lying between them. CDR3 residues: CASSQVLSTDTQYF. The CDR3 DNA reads TGTGCCAGCAGTCAGGTCCTGAGCACAGATACGCAGTATTTT.

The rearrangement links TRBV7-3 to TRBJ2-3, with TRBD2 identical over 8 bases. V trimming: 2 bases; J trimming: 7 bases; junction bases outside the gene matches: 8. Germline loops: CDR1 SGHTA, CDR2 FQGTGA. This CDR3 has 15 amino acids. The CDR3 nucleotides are TGTGCCAGCAGCTTAGTCGCGGGGGGAACCTATACGCAGTATTTT. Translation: CASSLVAGGTYTQYF.

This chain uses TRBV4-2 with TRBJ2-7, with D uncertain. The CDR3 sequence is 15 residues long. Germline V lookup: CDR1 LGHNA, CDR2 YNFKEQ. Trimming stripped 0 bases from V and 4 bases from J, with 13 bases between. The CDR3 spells CASSQDHSFEYEQYF. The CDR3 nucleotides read TGTGCCAGCAGCCAAGACCATAGTTTCGAATACGAGCAGTACTTC.

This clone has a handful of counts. CDR3 bases: TGCGCCAGCAGCTTGGCACTTACTCCGGGAGAGGAGCAGTACTTC. Encoded protein: CASSLALTPGEEQYF. The V and J genes are TRBV5-1 and TRBJ2-7; tentatively, D is TRBD2 (6 bases). This CDR3 has 15 residues. Germline V gives CDR1 SGHRS, CDR2 YFSETQ. V lost 0 bases and J lost 7, with 17 bases in between.

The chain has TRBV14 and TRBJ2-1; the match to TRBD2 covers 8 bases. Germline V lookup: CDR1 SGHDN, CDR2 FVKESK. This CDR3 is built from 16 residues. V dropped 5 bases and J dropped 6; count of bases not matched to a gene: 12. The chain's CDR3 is CASSLVTGTRGNEQFF. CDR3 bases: TGTGCCAGCAGCTTAGTCACCGGGACTAGAGGCAATGAGCAGTTCTTC. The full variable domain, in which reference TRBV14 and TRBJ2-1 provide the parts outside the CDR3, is EAGVTQFPSHSVIEKGQTVTLRCDPISGHDNLYWYRRVMGKEIKFLLHFVKESKQDESGMPNNRFLAERTGGTYSTLKVQPAELEDSGVYFCASSLVTGTRGNEQFFGPGTRLTVL.

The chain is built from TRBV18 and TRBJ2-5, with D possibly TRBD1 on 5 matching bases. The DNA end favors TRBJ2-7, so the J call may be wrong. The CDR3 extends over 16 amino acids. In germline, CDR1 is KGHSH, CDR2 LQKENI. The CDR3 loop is CASSPVAAGIIGEQYF. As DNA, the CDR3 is TGTGCCAGCTCACCAGTCGCGGCAGGGATCATCGGCGAGCAGTACTTC.

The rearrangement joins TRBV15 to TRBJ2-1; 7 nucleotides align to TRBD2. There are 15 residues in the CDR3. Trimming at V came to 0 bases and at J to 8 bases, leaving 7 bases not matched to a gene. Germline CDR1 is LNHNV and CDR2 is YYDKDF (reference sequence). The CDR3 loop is CATSRDLGGLDEQFF. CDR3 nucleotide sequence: TGTGCCACCAGCAGAGATTTGGGGGGGTTGGATGAGCAGTTCTTC.

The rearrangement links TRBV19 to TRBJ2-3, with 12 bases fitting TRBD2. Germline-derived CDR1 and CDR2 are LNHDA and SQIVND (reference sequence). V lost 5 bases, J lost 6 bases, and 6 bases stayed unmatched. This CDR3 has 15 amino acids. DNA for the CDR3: TGTGCCAGTAGTCCAAGACTAGCGGGAGCTGATACGCAGTATTTT. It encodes CASSPRLAGADTQYF.

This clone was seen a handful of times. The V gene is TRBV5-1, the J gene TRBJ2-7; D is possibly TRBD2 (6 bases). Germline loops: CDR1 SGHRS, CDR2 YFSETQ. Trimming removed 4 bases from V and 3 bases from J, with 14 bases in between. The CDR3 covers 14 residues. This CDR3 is CASSPWEADYEQYF. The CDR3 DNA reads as TGCGCCAGCAGCCCCTGGGAGGCGGACTACGAGCAGTACTTC. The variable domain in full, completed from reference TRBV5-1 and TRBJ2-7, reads KAGVTQTPRYLIKTRGQQVTLSCSPISGHRSVSWYQQTPGQGLQFLFEYFSETQRNKGNFPGRFSGRQFSNSRSEMNVSTLELGDSALYLCASSPWEADYEQYFGPGTRLTVT.

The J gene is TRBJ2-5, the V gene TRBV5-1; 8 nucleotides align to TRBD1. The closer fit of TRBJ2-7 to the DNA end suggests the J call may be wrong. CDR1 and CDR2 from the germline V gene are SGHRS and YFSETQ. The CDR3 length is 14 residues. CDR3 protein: CASSRTGMGYEQYF. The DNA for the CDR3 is TGCGCCAGCAGCCGGACAGGGATGGGCTACGAGCAGTACTTC.

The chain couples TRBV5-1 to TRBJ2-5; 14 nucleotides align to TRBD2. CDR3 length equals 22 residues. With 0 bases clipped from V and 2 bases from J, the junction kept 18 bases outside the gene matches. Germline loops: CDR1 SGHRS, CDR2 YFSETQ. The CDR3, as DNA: TGCGCCAGCAGCTTGGAACTTACCAGGGGTCGACTAGCGGGAGGGGAACAAGAGACCCAGTACTTC. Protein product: CASSLELTRGRLAGGEQETQYF.

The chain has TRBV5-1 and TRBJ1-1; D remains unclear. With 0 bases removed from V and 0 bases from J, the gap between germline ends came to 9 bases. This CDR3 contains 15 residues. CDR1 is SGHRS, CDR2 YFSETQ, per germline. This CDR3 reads CASSLDPGMNTEAFF. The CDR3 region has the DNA TGCGCCAGCAGCTTGGATCCGGGAATGAACACTGAAGCTTTCTTT.

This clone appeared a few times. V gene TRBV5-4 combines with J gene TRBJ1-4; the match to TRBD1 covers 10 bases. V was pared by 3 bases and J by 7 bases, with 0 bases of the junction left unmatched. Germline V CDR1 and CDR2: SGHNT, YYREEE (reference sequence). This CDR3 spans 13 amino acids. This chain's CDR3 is CASSWDRGEKLFF. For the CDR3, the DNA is TGTGCCAGCAGCTGGGACAGGGGTGAAAAACTGTTTTTT.

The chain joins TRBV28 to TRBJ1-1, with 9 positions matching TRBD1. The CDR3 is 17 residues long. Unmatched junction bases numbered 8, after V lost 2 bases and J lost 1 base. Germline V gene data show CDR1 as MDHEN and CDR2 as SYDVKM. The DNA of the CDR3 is TGTGCCAGCAGTTTACCGCCGGGACAGGGAGGGAACACTGAAGCTTTCTTT. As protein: CASSLPPGQGGNTEAFF. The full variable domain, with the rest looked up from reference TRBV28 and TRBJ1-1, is DVKVTQSSRYLVKRTGEKVFLECVQDMDHENMFWYRQDPGLGLRLIYFSYDVKMKEKGDIPEGYSVSREKKERFSLILESASTNQTSMYLCASSLPPGQGGNTEAFFGQGTRLTVV.

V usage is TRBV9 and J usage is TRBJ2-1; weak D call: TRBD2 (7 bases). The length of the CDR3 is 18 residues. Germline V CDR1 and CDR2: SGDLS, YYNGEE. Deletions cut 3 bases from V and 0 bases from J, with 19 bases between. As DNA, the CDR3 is TGTGCCAGCAGCGAGGGGGGGTCCGGGACAAGCTCCTACAATGAGCAGTTCTTC. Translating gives CASSEGGSGTSSYNEQFF.

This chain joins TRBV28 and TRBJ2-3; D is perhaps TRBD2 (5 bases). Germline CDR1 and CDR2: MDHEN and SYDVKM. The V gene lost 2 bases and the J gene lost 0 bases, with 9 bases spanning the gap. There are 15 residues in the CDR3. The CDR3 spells CASSLVASSTDTQYF. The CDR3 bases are TGTGCCAGCAGTTTAGTAGCGTCTAGCACAGATACGCAGTATTTT. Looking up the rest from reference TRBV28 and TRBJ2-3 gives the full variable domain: DVKVTQSSRYLVKRTGEKVFLECVQDMDHENMFWYRQDPGLGLRLIYFSYDVKMKEKGDIPEGYSVSREKKERFSLILESASTNQTSMYLCASSLVASSTDTQYFGPGTRLTVL.

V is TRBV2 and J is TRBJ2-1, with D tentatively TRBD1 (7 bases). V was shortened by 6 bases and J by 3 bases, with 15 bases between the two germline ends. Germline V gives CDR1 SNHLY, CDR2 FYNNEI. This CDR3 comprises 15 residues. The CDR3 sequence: CASSAGQTNYNEQFF. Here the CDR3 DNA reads TGTGCCAGCAGCGCGGGACAGACTAACTACAATGAGCAGTTCTTC. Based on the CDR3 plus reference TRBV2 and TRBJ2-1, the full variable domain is EPEVTQTPSHQVTQMGQEVILRCVPISNHLYFYWYRQILGQKVEFLVSFYNNEISEKSEIFDDQFSVERPDGSNFTLKIRSTKLEDSAMYFCASSAGQTNYNEQFFGPGTRLTVL.